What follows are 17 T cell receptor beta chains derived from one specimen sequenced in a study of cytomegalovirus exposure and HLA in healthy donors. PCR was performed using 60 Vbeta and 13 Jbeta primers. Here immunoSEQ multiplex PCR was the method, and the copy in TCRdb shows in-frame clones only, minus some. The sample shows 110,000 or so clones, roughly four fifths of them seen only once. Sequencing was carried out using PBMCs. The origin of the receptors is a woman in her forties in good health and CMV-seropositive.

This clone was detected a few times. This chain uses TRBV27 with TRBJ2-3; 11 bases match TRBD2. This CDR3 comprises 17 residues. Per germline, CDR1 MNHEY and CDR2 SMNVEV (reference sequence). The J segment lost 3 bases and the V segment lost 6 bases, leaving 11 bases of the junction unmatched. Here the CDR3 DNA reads TGTGCCAGCAGCCAAAGGGGTAGCGGGAGGGTTACAGATACGCAGTATTTT. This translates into CASSQRGSGRVTDTQYF.

The DNA for the CDR3 is TGTGCCTGGAGTGTAGACGGGACAGGATTTGAGCAGTACTTC. Translation gives CAWSVDGTGFEQYF. The chain carries TRBV30 and TRBJ2-5; 8 bases fit TRBD1. The length of the CDR3 is 14 residues. V shed 0 bases, J shed 11 bases, and the junction held 11 bases outside the gene matches. The germline gives CDR1 GTSNPN, CDR2 SVGIG (reference sequence). The complete variable domain, with remaining parts taken from reference TRBV30 and TRBJ2-5, reads SQTIHQWPATLVQPVGSPLSLECTVEGTSNPNLYWYRQAAGRGLQLLFYSVGIGQISSEVPQNLSASRPQDRQFILSSKKLLLSDSGFYLCAWSVDGTGFEQYFGPGTRLLVL.

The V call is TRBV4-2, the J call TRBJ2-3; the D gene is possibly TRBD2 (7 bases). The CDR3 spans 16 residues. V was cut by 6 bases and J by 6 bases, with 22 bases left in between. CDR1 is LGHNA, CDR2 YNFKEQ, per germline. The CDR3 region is CASRSGRGRAADTQYF. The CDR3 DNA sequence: TGTGCCAGCAGGTCCGGAAGGGGGAGGGCAGCGGATACGCAGTATTTT.

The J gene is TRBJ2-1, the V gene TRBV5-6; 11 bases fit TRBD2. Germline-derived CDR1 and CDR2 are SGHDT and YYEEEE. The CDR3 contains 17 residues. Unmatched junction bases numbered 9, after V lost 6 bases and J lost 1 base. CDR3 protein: CASTPSSGRLSYNEQFF. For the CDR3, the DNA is TGTGCCAGCACCCCTTCTAGCGGGAGGCTATCCTACAATGAGCAGTTCTTC.

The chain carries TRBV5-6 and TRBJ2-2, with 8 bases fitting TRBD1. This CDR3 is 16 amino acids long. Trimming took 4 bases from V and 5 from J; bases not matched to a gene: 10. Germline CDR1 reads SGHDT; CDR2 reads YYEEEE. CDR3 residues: CASSTRRTGWTGELFF. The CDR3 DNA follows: TGTGCCAGCAGCACCCGCCGGACAGGGTGGACCGGGGAGCTGTTTTTT. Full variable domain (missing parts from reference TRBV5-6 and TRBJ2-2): DAGVTQSPTHLIKTRGQQVTLRCSPKSGHDTVSWYQQALGQGPQFIFQYYEEEERQRGNFPDRFSGHQFPNYSSELNVNALLLGDSALYLCASSTRRTGWTGELFFGEGSRLTVL.

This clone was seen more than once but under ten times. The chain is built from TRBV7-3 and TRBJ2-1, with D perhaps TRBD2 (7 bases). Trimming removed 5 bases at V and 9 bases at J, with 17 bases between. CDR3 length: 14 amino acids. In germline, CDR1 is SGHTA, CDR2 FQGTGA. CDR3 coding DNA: TGTGCCAGCAGCGGAATGGGGGGGGCGGGTGAGCAGTTCTTC. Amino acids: CASSGMGGAGEQFF.

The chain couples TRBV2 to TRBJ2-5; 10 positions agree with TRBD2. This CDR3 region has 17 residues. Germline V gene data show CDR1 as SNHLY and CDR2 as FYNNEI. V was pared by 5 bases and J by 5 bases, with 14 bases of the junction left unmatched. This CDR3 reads CASSSSLAGVGSETQYF. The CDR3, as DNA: TGTGCCAGCAGTTCGAGTCTAGCGGGGGTGGGTTCGGAGACCCAGTACTTC.

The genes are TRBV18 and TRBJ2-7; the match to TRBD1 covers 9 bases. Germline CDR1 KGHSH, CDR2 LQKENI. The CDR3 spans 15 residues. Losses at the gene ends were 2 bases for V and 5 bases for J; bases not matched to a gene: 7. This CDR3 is CASSPTGGVEHEQYF. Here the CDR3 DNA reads TGTGCCAGCTCACCAACAGGGGGCGTGGAACACGAGCAGTACTTC. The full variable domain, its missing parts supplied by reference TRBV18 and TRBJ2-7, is NAGVMQNPRHLVRRRGQEARLRCSPMKGHSHVYWYRQLPEEGLKFMVYLQKENIIDESGMPKERFSAEFPKEGPSILRIQQVVRGDSAAYFCASSPTGGVEHEQYFGPGTRLTVT.

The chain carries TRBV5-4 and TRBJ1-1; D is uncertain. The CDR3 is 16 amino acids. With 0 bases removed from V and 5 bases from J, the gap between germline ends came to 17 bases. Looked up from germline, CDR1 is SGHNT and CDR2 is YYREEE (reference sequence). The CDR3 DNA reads TGTGCCAGCAGCTTGGGCCCACGGGGAGATGGAACTGAAGCTTTCTTT. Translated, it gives CASSLGPRGDGTEAFF.

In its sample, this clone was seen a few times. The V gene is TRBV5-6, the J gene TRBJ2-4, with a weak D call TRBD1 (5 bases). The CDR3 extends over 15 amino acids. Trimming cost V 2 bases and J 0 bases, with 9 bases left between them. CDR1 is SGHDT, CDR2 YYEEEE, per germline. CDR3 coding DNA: TGTGCCAGCAGCTTCTACAGGTTAGCCAAAAACATTCAGTACTTC. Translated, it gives CASSFYRLAKNIQYF.

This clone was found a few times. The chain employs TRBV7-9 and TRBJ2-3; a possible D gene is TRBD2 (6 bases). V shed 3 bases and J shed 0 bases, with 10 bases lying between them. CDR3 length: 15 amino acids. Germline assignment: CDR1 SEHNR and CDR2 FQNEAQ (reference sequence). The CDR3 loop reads CASSFGRFSTDTQYF. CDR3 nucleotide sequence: TGTGCCAGCAGCTTTGGGAGGTTTAGCACAGATACGCAGTATTTT.

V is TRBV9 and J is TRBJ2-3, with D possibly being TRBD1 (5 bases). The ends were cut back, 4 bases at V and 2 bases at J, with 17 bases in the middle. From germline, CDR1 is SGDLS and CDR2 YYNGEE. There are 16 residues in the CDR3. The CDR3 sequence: CASSQGWQGITDTQYF. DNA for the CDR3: TGTGCCAGCAGCCAAGGGTGGCAGGGCATCACAGATACGCAGTATTTT. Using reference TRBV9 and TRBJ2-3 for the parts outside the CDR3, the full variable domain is DSGVTQTPKHLITATGQRVTLRCSPRSGDLSVYWYQQSLDQGLQFLIQYYNGEERAKGNILERFSAQQFPDLHSELNLSSLELGDSALYFCASSQGWQGITDTQYFGPGTRLTVL.

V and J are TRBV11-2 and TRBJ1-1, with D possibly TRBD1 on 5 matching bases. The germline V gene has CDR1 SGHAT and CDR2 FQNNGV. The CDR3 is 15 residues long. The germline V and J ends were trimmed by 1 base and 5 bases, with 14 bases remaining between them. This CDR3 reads CASSLATGLGTEAFF. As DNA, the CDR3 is TGTGCCAGCAGCTTAGCTACAGGTTTGGGAACTGAAGCTTTCTTT.

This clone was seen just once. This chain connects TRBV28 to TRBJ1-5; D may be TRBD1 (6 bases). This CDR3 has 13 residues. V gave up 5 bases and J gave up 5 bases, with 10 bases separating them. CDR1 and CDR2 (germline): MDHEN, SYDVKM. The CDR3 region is CASSIGGDQPQHF. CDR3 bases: TGTGCCAGCAGTATAGGGGGGGATCAGCCCCAGCATTTT.

CDR3: CASSLGRFTGELFF. The CDR3 nucleotides are TGTGCCAGCAGCCTAGGTCGGTTCACCGGGGAGCTGTTTTTT. The rearrangement uses TRBV7-8 and TRBJ2-2; D is undetermined. The CDR3 runs 14 residues. Trimming took 5 bases from V and 4 from J, leaving 11 bases between them. From germline, CDR1 is SGHVS and CDR2 FQNEAQ.

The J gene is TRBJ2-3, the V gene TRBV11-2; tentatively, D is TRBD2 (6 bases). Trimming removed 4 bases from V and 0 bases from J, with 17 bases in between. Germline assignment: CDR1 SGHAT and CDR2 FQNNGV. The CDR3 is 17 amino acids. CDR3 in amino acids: CASSSTGLIPSTDTQYF. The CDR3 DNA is TGTGCCAGCAGCTCTACCGGACTAATTCCTAGCACAGATACGCAGTATTTT.

The CDR3 loop reads CASSQGPVTGELFF. DNA for the CDR3: TGCGCCAGCAGCCAAGGTCCGGTCACCGGGGAGCTGTTTTTT. This chain connects TRBV4-3 to TRBJ2-2; no clear D. Germline V gives CDR1 LGHNA, CDR2 YSLEER. The V gene lost 1 base and the J gene lost 4 bases, with 7 bases spanning the gap. This CDR3 has 14 amino acids.